The source of this T cell receptor beta chain is a study of cytotoxic CD8 clonotypes in ibrutinib-treated CLL. Of note for this clone: Its antigen is not known.

Sequencing used immunoSEQ multiplex PCR; TCRdb keeps in-frame clones, though not all of them. The table includes around 140,000 clones, over 75% detected once. V shed 1 base, J shed 1 base, and the junction held 10 bases outside the gene matches. Germline V gives CDR1 SGDLS, CDR2 YYNGEE. This CDR3 region has 18 residues. Study results and limitations: Clonality grew at ibrutinib response; at progression, it decreased back toward baseline.

The TCR originated in a human donor with chronic lymphocytic leukemia. The V and J genes are TRBV9 and TRBJ2-1, with 8 bases identical to TRBD2. The input for sequencing was PBMCs, taken after 36 months of ibrutinib treatment. CDR3 sequence: CASSVLAIAGLSYNEQFF. DNA for the CDR3: TGTGCCAGCAGCGTACTCGCGATAGCGGGATTATCCTACAATGAGCAGTTCTTC.